The 2 T cell receptor beta chains in this list originate from one sample, sequenced in a study of blood T cell repertoires in COVID-19. Clones were read by immunoSEQ multiplex PCR, and TCRdb kept only the in-frame ones, dropping some. The top ten clones hold 3.5% to 5.5% of a sample with roughly 140,000 clones, roughly 89% of them seen once. The sequencing sample was made of peripheral blood. The receptors were sampled from a woman aged 40 to 50 with acute or convalescent COVID-19.

The CDR3 loop is CASSRDRYSYEQYF. In nucleotides, the CDR3 is TGTGCCAGCAGCCGGGACAGGTACTCCTACGAGCAGTACTTC. The V call is TRBV7-9, the J call TRBJ2-7, with 8 positions matching TRBD1. The CDR3 runs 14 residues. Germline values: CDR1 SEHNR, CDR2 FQNEAQ (reference sequence). The ends lost 5 bases at V and 0 bases at J; junction bases unmatched: 3.

V and J are TRBV2 and TRBJ1-1; D remains ambiguous. Germline lookup yields CDR1 SNHLY and CDR2 FYNNEI. The CDR3 has 10 amino acids. The ends were cut back, 6 bases at V and 5 bases at J, with 4 bases in the middle. The CDR3 region is CASSGTEAFF. CDR3 coding DNA: TGTGCCAGCAGCGGGACTGAAGCTTTCTTT.